This entry lists 3 T cell receptor beta chains sequenced from one sample in a study of cytomegalovirus exposure and HLA in healthy donors (dated by TCRdb to about 2017). The protocol used for the library was the immunoSEQ multiplex PCR assay. What TCRdb holds here is the immuneACCESS table cut down to in-frame rearrangements. Part of the clones is not present; checked against another copy, under half of the missing clones reflect an unresolved V gene, and the others are unexplained. The table for this sample lists about 140,000 clones; about 88% of them were counted only once. The ten biggest clones cover approximately 10% of the sample. Sequencing input: PBMCs. These receptors all come from a man aged 18 to 29 in good health and CMV-seropositive.

V usage is TRBV5-1 and J usage is TRBJ2-3, with 11 bases lining up with TRBD2. The germline V gene encodes CDR1 SGHRS and CDR2 YFSETQ. The CDR3 runs 15 residues. The V gene end was trimmed by 3 bases and the J gene end by 5 bases; junction bases not matched to a gene: 5. In DNA form, the CDR3 reads TGCGCCAGCAGCTCAACCGGGACTAGCGGAGATACGCAGTATTTT. This encodes CASSSTGTSGDTQYF.

The J gene is TRBJ2-6, the V gene TRBV5-6, with 9 bases that match TRBD1. CDR1 SGHDT and CDR2 YYEEEE come from the germline V gene. V shed 0 bases and J 2 bases; nucleotides not matched to a gene: 3. The CDR3 is 17 residues long. CDR3 coding DNA: TGTGCCAGCAGCTTGGGGGGGACAGGGACTGGGGCCAACGTCCTGACTTTC. Its protein product is CASSLGGTGTGANVLTF.

A few counts support this clone. V is TRBV5-8 and J is TRBJ2-5, with TRBD2 matching over 12 bases. J lost 7 bases, V lost 2 bases, and 6 bases had no gene match. The V gene's germline CDR1 is SGHTS and CDR2 YDEGEE. CDR3 length: 15 residues. Written as DNA, the CDR3 is TGTGCCAGCAGCTTAGGGACTAGCGGGTCCGGGACCCAGTACTTC. This encodes CASSLGTSGSGTQYF. Complete variable domain (other parts from reference TRBV5-8 and TRBJ2-5): EAGVTQSPTHLIKTRGQQATLRCSPISGHTSVYWYQQALGLGLQFLLWYDEGEERNRGNFPPRFSGRQFPNYSSELNVNALELEDSALYLCASSLGTSGSGTQYFGPGTRLLVL.